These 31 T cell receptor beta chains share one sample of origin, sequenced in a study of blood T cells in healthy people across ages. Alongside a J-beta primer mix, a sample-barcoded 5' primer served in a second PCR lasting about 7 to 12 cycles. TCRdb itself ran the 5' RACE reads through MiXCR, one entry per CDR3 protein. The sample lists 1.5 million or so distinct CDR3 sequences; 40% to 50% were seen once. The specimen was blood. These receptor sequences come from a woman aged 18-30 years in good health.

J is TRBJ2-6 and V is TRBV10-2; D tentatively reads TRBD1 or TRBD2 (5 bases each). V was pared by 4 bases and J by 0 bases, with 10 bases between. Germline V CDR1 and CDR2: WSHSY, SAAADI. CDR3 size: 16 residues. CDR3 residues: CASSVEGSSGANVLTF. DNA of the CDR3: TGCGCCAGCAGTGTAGAGGGGAGCTCTGGGGCCAACGTCCTGACTTTC.

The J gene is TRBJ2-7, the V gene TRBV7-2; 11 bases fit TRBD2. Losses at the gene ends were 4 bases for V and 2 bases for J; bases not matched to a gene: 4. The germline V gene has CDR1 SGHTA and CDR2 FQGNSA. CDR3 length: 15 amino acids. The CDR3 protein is CASSSSGGYPYEQYF. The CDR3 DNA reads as TGTGCCAGCAGCTCTAGCGGGGGGTACCCCTACGAGCAGTACTTC.

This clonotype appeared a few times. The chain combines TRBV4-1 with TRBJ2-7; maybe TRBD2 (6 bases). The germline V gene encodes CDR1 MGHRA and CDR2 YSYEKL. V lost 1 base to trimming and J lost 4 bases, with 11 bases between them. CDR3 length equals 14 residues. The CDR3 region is CASSQVFAGYEQYF. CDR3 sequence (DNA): TGCGCCAGCAGCCAAGTCTTTGCGGGGTACGAGCAGTACTTC.

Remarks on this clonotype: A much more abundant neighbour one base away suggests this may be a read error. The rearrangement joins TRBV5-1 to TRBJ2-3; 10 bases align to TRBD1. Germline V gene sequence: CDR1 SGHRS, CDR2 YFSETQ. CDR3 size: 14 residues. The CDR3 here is CANSLTGGEDTQYF. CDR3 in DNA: TGCGCCAACAGCTTGACAGGGGGCGAGGATACGCAGTATTTT.

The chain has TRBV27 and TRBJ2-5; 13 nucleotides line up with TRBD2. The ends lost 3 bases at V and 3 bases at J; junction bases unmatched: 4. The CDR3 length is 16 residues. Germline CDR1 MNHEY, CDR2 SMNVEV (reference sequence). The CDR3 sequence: CASSLGLAGPEETQYF. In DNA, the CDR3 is TGTGCCAGCAGTTTGGGACTAGCGGGACCTGAAGAGACCCAGTACTTC.

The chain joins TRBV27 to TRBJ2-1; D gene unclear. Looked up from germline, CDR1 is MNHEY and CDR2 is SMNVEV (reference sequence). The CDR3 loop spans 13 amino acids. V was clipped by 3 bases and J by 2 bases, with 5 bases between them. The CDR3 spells CASSFDPYNEQFF. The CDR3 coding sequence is TGTGCCAGCAGTTTTGATCCCTACAATGAGCAGTTCTTC.

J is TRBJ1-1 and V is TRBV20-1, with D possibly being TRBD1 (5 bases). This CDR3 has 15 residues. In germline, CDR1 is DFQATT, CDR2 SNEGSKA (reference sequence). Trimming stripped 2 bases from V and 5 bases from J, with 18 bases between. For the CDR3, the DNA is TGCAGTGCTAGATGGGGCAGGTTCTTTGGAACTGAAGCTTTCTTT. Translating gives CSARWGRFFGTEAFF.

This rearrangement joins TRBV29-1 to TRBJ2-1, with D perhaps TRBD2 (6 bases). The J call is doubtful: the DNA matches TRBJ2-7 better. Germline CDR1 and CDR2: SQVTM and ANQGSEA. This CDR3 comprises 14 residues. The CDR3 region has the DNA TGCAGCGTTGCCAAAGGAGGGTCAGCGGACGAGCAGTACTTC. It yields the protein CSVAKGGSADEQYF.

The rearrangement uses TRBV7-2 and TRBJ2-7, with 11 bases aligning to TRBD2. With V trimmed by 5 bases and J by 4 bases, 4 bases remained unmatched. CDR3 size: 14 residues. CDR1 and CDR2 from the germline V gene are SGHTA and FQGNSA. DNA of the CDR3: TGTGCCAGCAGCCAGACTAGCGGGGCATACGAGCAGTACTTC. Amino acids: CASSQTSGAYEQYF.

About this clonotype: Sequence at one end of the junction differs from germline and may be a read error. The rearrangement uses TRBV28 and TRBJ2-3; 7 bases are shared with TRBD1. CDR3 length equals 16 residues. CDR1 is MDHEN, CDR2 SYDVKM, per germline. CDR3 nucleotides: TGTGCCAGCAGCCCACAGGGGAAACGGACCACAGATACACAGTATTTT. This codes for CASSPQGKRTTDTQYF.

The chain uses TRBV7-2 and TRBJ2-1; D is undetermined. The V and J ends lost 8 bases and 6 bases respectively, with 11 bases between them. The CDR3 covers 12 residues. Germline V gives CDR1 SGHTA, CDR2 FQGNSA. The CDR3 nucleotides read TGTGCCAGCGGCCATCTGAGCAATGAGCAGTTCTTC. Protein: CASGHLSNEQFF.

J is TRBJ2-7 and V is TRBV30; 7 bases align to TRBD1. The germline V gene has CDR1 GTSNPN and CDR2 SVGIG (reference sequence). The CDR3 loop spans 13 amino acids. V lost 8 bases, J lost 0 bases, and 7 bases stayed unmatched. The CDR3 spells CAQGGMSSYEQYF. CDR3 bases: TGTGCCCAAGGGGGCATGAGCTCCTACGAGCAGTACTTC.

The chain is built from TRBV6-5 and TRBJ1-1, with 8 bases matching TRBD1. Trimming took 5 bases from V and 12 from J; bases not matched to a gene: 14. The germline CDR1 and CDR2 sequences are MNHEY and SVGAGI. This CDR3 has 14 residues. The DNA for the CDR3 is TGTGCCAGCAGTCCGGACAGGGTTTCATGGTTTCCTTTCTTT. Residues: CASSPDRVSWFPFF.

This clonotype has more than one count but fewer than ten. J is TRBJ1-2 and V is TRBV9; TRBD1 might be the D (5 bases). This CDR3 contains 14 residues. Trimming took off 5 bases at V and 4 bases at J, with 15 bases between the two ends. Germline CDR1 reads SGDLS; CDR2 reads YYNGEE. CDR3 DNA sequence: TGTGCCAGCAGTGAGGGGCGGGCAGGCTATGGCTACACCTTC. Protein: CASSEGRAGYGYTF.

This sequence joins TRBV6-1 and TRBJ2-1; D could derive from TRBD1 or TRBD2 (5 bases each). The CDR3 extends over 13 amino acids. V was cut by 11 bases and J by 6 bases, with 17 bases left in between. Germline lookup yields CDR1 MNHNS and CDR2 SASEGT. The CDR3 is CAGQRDLLNEQFF. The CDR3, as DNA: TGTGCCGGACAAAGGGACCTCCTCAATGAGCAGTTCTTC.

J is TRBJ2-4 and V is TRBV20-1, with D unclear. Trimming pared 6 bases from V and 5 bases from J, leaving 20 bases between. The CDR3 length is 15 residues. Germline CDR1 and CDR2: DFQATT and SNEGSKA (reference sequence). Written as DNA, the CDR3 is TGCAGTGCCCCGGGTGGGCCCAGGAACCAAAACATTCAGTACTTC. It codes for CSAPGGPRNQNIQYF.

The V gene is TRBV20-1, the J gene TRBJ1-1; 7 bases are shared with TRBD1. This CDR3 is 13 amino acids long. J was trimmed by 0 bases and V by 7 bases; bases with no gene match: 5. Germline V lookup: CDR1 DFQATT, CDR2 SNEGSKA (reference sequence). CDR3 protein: CSVQQGMNTEAFF. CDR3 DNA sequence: TGCAGTGTTCAACAGGGGATGAACACTGAAGCTTTCTTT.

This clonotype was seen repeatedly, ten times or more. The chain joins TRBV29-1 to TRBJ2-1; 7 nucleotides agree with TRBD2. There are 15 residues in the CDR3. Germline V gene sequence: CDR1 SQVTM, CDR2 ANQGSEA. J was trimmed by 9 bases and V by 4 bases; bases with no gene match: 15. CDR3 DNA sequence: TGCAGCGTTGTCACTAGCGACGCCCATGGGAGTGAGCAGTTCTTC. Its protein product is CSVVTSDAHGSEQFF.

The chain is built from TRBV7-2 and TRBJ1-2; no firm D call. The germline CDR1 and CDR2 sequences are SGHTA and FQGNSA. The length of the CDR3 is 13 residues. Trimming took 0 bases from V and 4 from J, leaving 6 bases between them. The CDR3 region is CASSLATLYGYTF. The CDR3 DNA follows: TGTGCCAGCAGCTTAGCTACCCTCTATGGCTACACCTTC.

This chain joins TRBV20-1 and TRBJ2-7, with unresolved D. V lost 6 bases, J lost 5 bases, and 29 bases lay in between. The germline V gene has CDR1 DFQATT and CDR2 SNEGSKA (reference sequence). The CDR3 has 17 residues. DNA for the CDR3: TGCAGTGCCCGTCAGACCGCTATGCGCCGAGTACGAGACGAGCAGTACTTC. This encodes CSARQTAMRRVRDEQYF.

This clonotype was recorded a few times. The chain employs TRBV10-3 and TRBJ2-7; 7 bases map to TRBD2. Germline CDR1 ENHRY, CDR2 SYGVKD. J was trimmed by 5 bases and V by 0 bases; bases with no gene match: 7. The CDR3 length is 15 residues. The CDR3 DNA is TGTGCCATCAGTGAGTCGAGGGCGGGAGTCGACGAGCAGTACTTC. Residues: CAISESRAGVDEQYF.

The CDR3 reads CASSPRLAGVINEQFF. CDR3 bases: TGTGCCAGCAGCCCCAGACTAGCGGGGGTCATCAATGAGCAGTTCTTC. This chain links TRBV7-9 with TRBJ2-1, with 12 bases that match TRBD2. Germline CDR1 reads SEHNR; CDR2 reads FQNEAQ (reference sequence). The junction had 8 bases not matched to a gene; V was cut back by 5 bases and J by 6 bases. The CDR3 is made up of 16 amino acids.

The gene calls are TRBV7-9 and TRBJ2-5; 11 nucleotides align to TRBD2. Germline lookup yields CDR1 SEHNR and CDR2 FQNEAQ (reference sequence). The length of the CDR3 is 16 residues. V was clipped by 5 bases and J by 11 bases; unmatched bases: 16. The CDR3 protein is CASSGELAGDPDEQYF. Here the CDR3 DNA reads TGTGCCAGCAGCGGGGAACTAGCGGGGGACCCCGATGAGCAGTACTTC. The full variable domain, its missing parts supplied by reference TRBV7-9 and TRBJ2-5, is DTGVSQNPRHKITKRGQNVTFRCDPISEHNRLYWYRQTLGQGPEFLTYFQNEAQLEKSRLLSDRFSAERPKGSFSTLEIQRTEQGDSAMYLCASSGELAGDPDEQYFGPGTRLLVL.

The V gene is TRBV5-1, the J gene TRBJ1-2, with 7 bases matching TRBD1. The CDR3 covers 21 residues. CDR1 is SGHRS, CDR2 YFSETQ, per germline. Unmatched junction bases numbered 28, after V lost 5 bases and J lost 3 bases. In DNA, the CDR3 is TGCGCCAGCAGACGGATGGGTTCCCAGGGGGGAGAATTTCGGAATTACTATGGCTACACCTTC. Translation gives CASRRMGSQGGEFRNYYGYTF.

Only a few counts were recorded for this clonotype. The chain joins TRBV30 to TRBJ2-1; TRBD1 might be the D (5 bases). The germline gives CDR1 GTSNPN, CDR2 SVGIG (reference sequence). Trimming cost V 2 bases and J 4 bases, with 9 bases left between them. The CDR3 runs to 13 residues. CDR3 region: CAWSQTEYNEQFF. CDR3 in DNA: TGTGCCTGGAGTCAGACAGAGTACAATGAGCAGTTCTTC.

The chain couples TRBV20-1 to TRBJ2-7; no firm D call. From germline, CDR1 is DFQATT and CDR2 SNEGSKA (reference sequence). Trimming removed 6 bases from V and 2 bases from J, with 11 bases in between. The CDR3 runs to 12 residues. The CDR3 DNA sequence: TGCAGTGCAGAGGATTCCCCCTACGAGCAGTACTTC. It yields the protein CSAEDSPYEQYF.

CDR3 in DNA: TGTGCCAGCAGCCGCCGAGGGACAGGGGTCTCCTACGAGCAGTACTTC. Protein: CASSRRGTGVSYEQYF. V usage is TRBV3-1 and J usage is TRBJ2-7; TRBD1 matches 10 bases. CDR1 and CDR2 (germline): LGHDT, YNNKEL (reference sequence). V lost 4 bases to trimming and J lost 0 bases; unmatched junction nucleotides: 6. The CDR3 totals 16 residues.

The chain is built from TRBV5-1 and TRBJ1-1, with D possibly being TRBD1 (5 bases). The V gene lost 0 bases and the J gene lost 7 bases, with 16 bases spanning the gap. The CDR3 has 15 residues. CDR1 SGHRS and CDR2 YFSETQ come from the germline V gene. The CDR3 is CASSLAPGQSSEAFF. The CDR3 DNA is TGCGCCAGCAGCTTGGCCCCGGGGCAATCAAGTGAAGCTTTCTTT.

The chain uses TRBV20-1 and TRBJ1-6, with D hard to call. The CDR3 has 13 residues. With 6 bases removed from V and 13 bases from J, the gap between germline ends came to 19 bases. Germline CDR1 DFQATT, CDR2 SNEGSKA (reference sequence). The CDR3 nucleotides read TGCAGTGCCGAAGGACCTACCTCAGGTCCCCTCCACTTT. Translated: CSAEGPTSGPLHF.

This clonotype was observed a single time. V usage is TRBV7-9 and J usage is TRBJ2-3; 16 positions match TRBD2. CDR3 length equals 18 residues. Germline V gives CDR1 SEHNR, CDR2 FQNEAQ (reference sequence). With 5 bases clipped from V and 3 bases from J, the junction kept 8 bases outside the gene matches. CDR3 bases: TGTGCCAGCAGCCCCCCGGGACTAGCGGGGGGGCGGACAGATACGCAGTATTTT. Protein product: CASSPPGLAGGRTDTQYF.

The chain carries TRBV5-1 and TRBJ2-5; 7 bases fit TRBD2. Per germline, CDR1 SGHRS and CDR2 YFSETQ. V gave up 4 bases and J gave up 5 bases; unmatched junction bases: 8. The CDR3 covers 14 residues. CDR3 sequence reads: CASSVAGVTETQYF. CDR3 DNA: TGCGCCAGCAGCGTGGCGGGAGTCACGGAGACCCAGTACTTC.